In this sample, the clone carrying this T cell receptor beta chain turned up a few times. This sample was included in a study of blood T cell repertoires in COVID-19. At the level of the study: Researchers got acute and convalescent COVID-19 samples from the United States, Italy and Spain. In each case, the material was cDNA or gDNA derived from T cells, B-cell-depleted T cells, or PBMCs.

Original handling: Estimation of nucleated cell counts relied on the amplification of reference gene primers. The data were produced by immunoSEQ multiplex PCR, yet TCRdb's version contains in-frame clones alone and is incomplete. The V and J calls and clone size are taken from that table; D and trimming were inferred from the DNA. Of approximately 150,000 clones in the sample, approximately 83% were seen once. V lost 6 bases and J lost 4, with 9 bases in between. This CDR3 has 13 residues. The germline gives CDR1 KGHDR, CDR2 SFDVKD. The genes are TRBV24-1 and TRBJ1-5, with D maybe TRBD1 (5 bases). The sequence was obtained from a man between 65 and 85 years old with acute or convalescent COVID-19. The sequencing sample was made of peripheral blood. CDR3 in amino acids: CATSLGVNQPQHF. CDR3 nucleotides: TGTGCCACCAGTCTAGGGGTAAATCAGCCCCAGCATTTT.